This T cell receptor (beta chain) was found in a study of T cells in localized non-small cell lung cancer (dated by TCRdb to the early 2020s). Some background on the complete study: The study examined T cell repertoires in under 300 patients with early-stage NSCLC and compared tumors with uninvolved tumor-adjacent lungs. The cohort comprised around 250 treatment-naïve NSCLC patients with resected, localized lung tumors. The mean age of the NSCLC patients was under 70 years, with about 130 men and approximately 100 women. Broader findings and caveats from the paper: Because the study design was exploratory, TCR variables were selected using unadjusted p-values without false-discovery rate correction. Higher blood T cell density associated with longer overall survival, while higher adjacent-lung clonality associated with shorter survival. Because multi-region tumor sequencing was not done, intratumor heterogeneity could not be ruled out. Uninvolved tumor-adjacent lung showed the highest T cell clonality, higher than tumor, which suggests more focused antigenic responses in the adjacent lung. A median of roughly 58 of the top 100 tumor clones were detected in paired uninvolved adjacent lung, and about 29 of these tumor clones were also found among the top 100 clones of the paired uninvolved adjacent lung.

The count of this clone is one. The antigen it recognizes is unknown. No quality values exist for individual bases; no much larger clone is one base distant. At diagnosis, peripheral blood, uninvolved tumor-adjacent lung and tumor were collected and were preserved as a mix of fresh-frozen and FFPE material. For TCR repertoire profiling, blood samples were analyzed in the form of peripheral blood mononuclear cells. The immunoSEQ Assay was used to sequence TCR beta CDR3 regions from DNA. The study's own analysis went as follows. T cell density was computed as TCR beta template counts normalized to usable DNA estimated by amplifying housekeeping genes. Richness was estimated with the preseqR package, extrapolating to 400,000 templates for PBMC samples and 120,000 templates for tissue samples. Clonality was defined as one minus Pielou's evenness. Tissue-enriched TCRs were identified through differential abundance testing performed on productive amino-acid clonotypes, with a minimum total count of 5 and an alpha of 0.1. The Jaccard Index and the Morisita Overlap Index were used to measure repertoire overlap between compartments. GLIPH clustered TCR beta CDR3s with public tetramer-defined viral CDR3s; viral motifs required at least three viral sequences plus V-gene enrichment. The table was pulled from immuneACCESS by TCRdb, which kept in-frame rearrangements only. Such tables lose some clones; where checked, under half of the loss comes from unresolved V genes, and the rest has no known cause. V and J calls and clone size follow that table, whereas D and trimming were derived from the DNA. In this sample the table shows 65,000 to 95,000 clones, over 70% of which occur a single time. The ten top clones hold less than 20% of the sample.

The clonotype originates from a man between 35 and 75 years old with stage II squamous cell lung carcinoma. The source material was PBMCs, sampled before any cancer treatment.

CDR3 protein: CASSSDVNQPQHF. The sequenced DNA is TGTGCCAGCAGCTCGGACGTGAATCAGCCCCAGCATTTT. Recombination joined TRBV7-2 with TRBJ1-5, with the D gene not confidently named. In the germline V gene, CDR1 corresponds to SGHTA and CDR2 to FQGNSA. V is clipped by 4 bases and J by 4 bases, and the sequence between their germline boundaries is 8 bases long. From the cysteine up to the phenylalanine, the CDR3 has a length of 13 residues. Only the CDR3 DNA stays, 39 bases, in frame from base 1.